Listed here are 15 T cell receptor beta chains from one sample, sequenced in a study of OX40 agonist ivuxolimab in advanced cancers. Sequencing used immunoSEQ multiplex PCR; TCRdb keeps in-frame clones, though not all of them. The data hold tens of thousands of clones, with about 88% observed a single time. The material sequenced was CD4+ or CD8+ T cells sorted from blood, taken in a trial of the OX40 agonist ivuxolimab. These receptors came from an adult with an advanced solid tumor such as melanoma, head and neck, liver or kidney cancer.

The chain couples TRBV7-9 to TRBJ1-1; no firm D call. The CDR3 runs 13 residues. Germline CDR1 and CDR2: SEHNR and FQNEAQ (reference sequence). V was cut by 5 bases and J by 8 bases, with 15 bases left in between. In nucleotides, the CDR3 is TGTGCCAGCAGCCCCGAGCAGGTCGAGGAAGCTTTCTTT. Translating it yields CASSPEQVEEAFF.

The CDR3 nucleotides are TGTGCCAGCAGCCGGACAGGGACGAATGAGCAGTTCTTC. Amino acid sequence: CASSRTGTNEQFF. The gene calls are TRBV6-5 and TRBJ2-1; 8 bases are shared with TRBD1. Germline assignment: CDR1 MNHEY and CDR2 SVGAGI. Trimming removed 6 bases from V and 7 bases from J; junction bases left unmatched: 5. This CDR3 has 13 residues.

This clone occurred a few times. This chain connects TRBV29-1 to TRBJ2-6; D unresolved. Trimming pared 2 bases from V and 1 base from J, leaving 12 bases between. The length of the CDR3 is 16 residues. CDR1 SQVTM and CDR2 ANQGSEA come from the germline V gene. The CDR3: CSVETDLGSGANVLTF. DNA of the CDR3: TGCAGCGTTGAAACTGACCTGGGGTCTGGGGCCAACGTCCTGACTTTC.

A word on this clone: The junction departs from the called germline gene at one end, perhaps through a read error. The chain is built from TRBV2 and TRBJ2-7; 11 nucleotides match TRBD2. From germline, CDR1 is SNHLY and CDR2 FYNNEI. CDR3 length equals 11 residues. For the CDR3, the DNA is TGTGCCAGCAGTACACCGGGACTAGCGGACTTC. It encodes CASSTPGLADF.

The V gene is TRBV12-5, the J gene TRBJ2-7, with 8 bases that match TRBD1. The germline CDR1 and CDR2 sequences are LGHNT and FRNRAP. This CDR3 comprises 13 residues. J was trimmed by 5 bases and V by 1 base; bases with no gene match: 1. The CDR3 loop reads CASGLGTGNEQYF. The CDR3 DNA sequence: TGTGCTAGTGGTTTGGGGACAGGGAACGAGCAGTACTTC.

V is TRBV5-1 and J is TRBJ2-1, with D possibly being TRBD2 (7 bases). Germline loops: CDR1 SGHRS, CDR2 YFSETQ. There are 16 residues in the CDR3. V was clipped by 7 bases and J by 6 bases, with 23 bases between them. CDR3 residues: CASRPGGGGTGNEQFF. The CDR3 DNA sequence: TGCGCCAGCCGGCCGGGGGGCGGGGGAACTGGCAATGAGCAGTTCTTC.

A single count supports this clone. This chain uses TRBV2 with TRBJ2-2; 13 nucleotides align to TRBD2. After removal of 8 bases from V and 6 bases from J, the junction contained 6 bases not matched to a gene. The CDR3 has 15 amino acids. The germline V gene encodes CDR1 SNHLY and CDR2 FYNNEI. The CDR3 nucleotides are TGTGCCAGCGGTTGGACTAGCGGGGGACCCGGGGAGCTGTTTTTT. Its protein is CASGWTSGGPGELFF. The full variable domain, completed using reference TRBV2 and TRBJ2-2, is EPEVTQTPSHQVTQMGQEVILRCVPISNHLYFYWYRQILGQKVEFLVSFYNNEISEKSEIFDDQFSVERPDGSNFTLKIRSTKLEDSAMYFCASGWTSGGPGELFFGEGSRLTVL.

The chain carries TRBV9 and TRBJ1-3, with TRBD1 as a possible D gene (6 bases). The CDR3 has 15 residues. Trimming left V 6 bases short and J 2 bases short, with 15 bases between. Per the germline V gene, CDR1 is SGDLS and CDR2 is YYNGEE. The CDR3 region has the DNA TGTGCCAGCACTCCTGGGGGCGCAGCTGGAAACACCATATATTTT. This encodes CASTPGGAAGNTIYF.

The chain is built from TRBV7-3 and TRBJ2-1, with D perhaps matching TRBD1 (5 bases). The germline V gene encodes CDR1 SGHTA and CDR2 FQGTGA. The CDR3 is 15 amino acids. Deletions cut 5 bases from V and 7 bases from J, with 18 bases between. The CDR3 here is CASSRGQGAGNEQFF. CDR3 DNA: TGTGCCAGCAGCAGAGGCCAGGGCGCAGGGAATGAGCAGTTCTTC.

The V and J genes are TRBV6-6 and TRBJ2-3; D not certain. The CDR3 is made up of 11 amino acids. Looked up from germline, CDR1 is MNHNY and CDR2 is SVGAGI (reference sequence). V dropped 6 bases and J dropped 0 bases, with 1 base sitting between them. The CDR3 sequence is CASRSTDTQYF. As DNA, the CDR3 is TGTGCCAGCAGAAGCACAGATACGCAGTATTTT.

The chain uses TRBV5-1 and TRBJ1-1, with TRBD1 matching 7 bases. Germline V gene lookup returns CDR1 SGHRS and CDR2 YFSETQ. Germline trimming cut 3 bases from V and 0 bases from J; bases unmatched to any gene: 5. The CDR3 extends over 15 amino acids. CDR3 loop: CASSSKTGLNTEAFF. For the CDR3, the DNA is TGCGCCAGCAGCTCGAAGACAGGGCTGAACACTGAAGCTTTCTTT. Together with reference TRBV5-1 and TRBJ1-1, the CDR3 gives the full variable domain: KAGVTQTPRYLIKTRGQQVTLSCSPISGHRSVSWYQQTPGQGLQFLFEYFSETQRNKGNFPGRFSGRQFSNSRSEMNVSTLELGDSALYLCASSSKTGLNTEAFFGQGTRLTVV.

The J gene is TRBJ2-5, the V gene TRBV18; D possibly corresponds to TRBD1 (5 bases). The CDR3 has 11 amino acids. V lost 6 bases to trimming and J lost 4 bases, with 6 bases between them. CDR1 is KGHSH, CDR2 LQKENI, per germline. Here the CDR3 DNA reads TGTGCCAGCTCTAGGGGAGAGACCCAGTACTTC. It specifies CASSRGETQYF.

The chain combines TRBV6-5 with TRBJ1-3; D might be TRBD1 (5 bases). The CDR3 is made up of 12 amino acids. The germline V gene has CDR1 MNHEY and CDR2 SVGAGI. V was clipped by 4 bases and J by 6 bases, with 7 bases between them. The CDR3 spells CASSSTENTIYF. For the CDR3, the DNA is TGTGCCAGCAGTTCGACAGAAAACACCATATATTTT.

The chain employs TRBV7-2 and TRBJ2-7, with a possible D match to TRBD1 (6 bases). CDR3 length: 14 residues. Trimming took off 5 bases at V and 2 bases at J, with 13 bases between the two ends. The germline CDR1 and CDR2 sequences are SGHTA and FQGNSA. The CDR3 nucleotides are TGTGCCAGCAGCACTTCCAGGGGAGCCTACGAGCAGTACTTC. This encodes CASSTSRGAYEQYF.

The rearrangement uses TRBV27 and TRBJ1-5; a weak D match, TRBD1 (5 bases). This CDR3 spans 14 amino acids. Germline CDR1 is MNHEY and CDR2 is SMNVEV (reference sequence). V lost 6 bases, J lost 3 bases, and 12 bases lay in between. Here the CDR3 DNA reads TGTGCCAGCAGACGCGACAGCTACAATCAGCCCCAGCATTTT. It yields the protein CASRRDSYNQPQHF.